The clone carrying this T cell receptor (beta chain) has more than one count but fewer than ten. Its antigen is undetermined. MiXCR, applied by TCRdb to the 5' RACE reads, yields one record per CDR3 protein. The sample has some 300,000 distinct CDR3 sequences; 10% to 15% are singletons. The sample originates from a study of identical twins. Study-wide results and caveats: Memory repertoires showed no such pattern, whereas abundant cord blood beta clonotypes carried fewer insertions. Alpha sequences that were out-of-frame and twin-shared showed an excess of low generation probability.

CDR1 and CDR2 (germline): SGHRS, YFSETQ. The CDR3 sequence is 15 residues long. The junction had 5 bases not matched to a gene; V was cut back by 3 bases and J by 3 bases. This sample also belongs to another study, concerning yellow fever vaccine responses in identical twins.

The rearrangement joins TRBV5-1 to TRBJ2-5, with TRBD2 matching over 10 bases. The sample taken for sequencing was CD8+ T cells sorted from blood. This clonotype originated in a young woman in good health. CDR3 nucleotides: TGCGCCAGCAGCTACCCCACTAGCGGGGAAGAGACCCAGTACTTC. Protein product: CASSYPTSGEETQYF.